The TCR beta chain described here comes from a study of shared clonotypes between healthy human individuals (dated by TCRdb to 2019 to 2021). Broadly, across the study: Three men and a couple of women, aged 18 to 49 years, made up the cohort. To increase sequencing depth and limit assay-specific biases, TCR repertoire library preparation and sequencing were carried out by different laboratories using diverse techniques. The study deeply sequenced blood TCR repertoires of about 5 healthy adults to estimate repertoire size and the extent of clonotype sharing between individuals. Per donor, leukapheresis produced somewhere between about 0.94 and 9.5 billion PBMCs. For each donor, three plates each were used for CD4 naive and CD4 memory, two plates were used for CD8 naive, and one plate was used for CD8 memory. General study outcomes and caveats: The genetic and exposure-history diversity represented was limited by the small number of donors. Sharing across four donors was observed for around 5% of naive CD4, 3% to 3.5% of naive CD8, around 2.5% of memory CD4, and around 0.44% of memory CD8 clonotypes. Even with the large sequencing depth, rarefaction of the sorted-subset datasets indicated that sequencing was incomplete. Larger estimated clonotype richness was generally found for naive subsets than for memory subsets. Based on pairwise subsampling, the degree of clonotype sharing among donors was expected to be affected by sequencing depth. Higher generation probabilities were observed for clonotypes shared by all four sorted-subset donors than for non-shared clonotypes. Sampling was restricted to blood, and TCR repertoires in tissues likely differ from the TCR repertoires found in blood.

For the CD8 naive samples, CD45RO-negative cells were positively selected for CCR7, yielding a CD45RA+CCR7+ population from which TemRA cells were excluded. The donors were healthy, HIV-negative adults with no recently reported acute infections or vaccinations. Only Caucasian adults living in Nashville, Tennessee, USA were represented among the donors. After blood collection by leukapheresis, PBMCs were isolated using Ficoll-Histopaque density gradient centrifugation and then cryopreserved in the vapor phase of liquid nitrogen. Analytical flow cytometry was used to check the purity and quantity of each magnetically sorted T cell population. Genomic DNA was isolated from every sorted fraction and measured by UV absorbance on a Nanodrop 2000c. Using the deep immunoSEQ assay, TCR CDR3 regions were amplified from genomic DNA by multiplex PCR. For each cell subset, the extracted genomic DNA was distributed evenly across all wells of several immunoSEQ 96-well plates, and each plate served as one replicate. For sorted subsets, each replicate PCR was loaded with about 0.2 ug genomic DNA, equivalent to approximately 27,000 T cell genomes. Purified libraries were measured with a Qubit 3.0 fluorometer, size-checked on a Bioanalyzer 2100, and measured again with the KAPA Library Quantification kit. Every immunoSEQ 96-well plate was sequenced on a dedicated single-read 150-cycle Illumina NextSeq 550 flow cell. As for how the authors treated the data: Because the immunoSEQ output held only junctional sequences and lacked quality scores, the filtering could not match the filtering applied to full-length reads. Sequences were annotated with PyIR, a Python wrapper for IgBLAST v1.9, using IMGT germline references to assign V/J genes and CDR3. Reads were filtered out if the reads had weak V/J assignments (E-value above 1e-6), no CDR3, stop codons, out-of-frame junctions, or ambiguous translated residues. V3J clonotypes were defined as sequences sharing an identical inferred V gene, J gene, and CDR3 amino acid sequence. To compute the percentage overlap between repertoires, the number of shared unique clonotypes was divided by the size of the smaller repertoire. Repertoire richness was assessed with RTK rarefaction, the Chao1 estimator, and Recon v2.1 estimates of unobserved clonotypes. Generation probabilities were computed with OLGA for all TCRbeta clonotypes obtained by the gDNA method from a handful of donors. This immuneACCESS table, as held by TCRdb, lists in-frame sequences with V and J called but not all clones. Of the missing ones, under half trace to an unresolved V gene in checked studies; the others have no known cause. The DNA was the basis for D and trimming; V, J and clone size are from that table. The sample table holds about 700,000 clones, of which about 91% were seen once. The ten largest account for approximately 22% of the sample.

According to the germline V gene, CDR1 reads MNHEY and CDR2 reads SVGAGI. From cysteine to phenylalanine, the CDR3 is 14 amino acids long. CDR3 DNA only is kept here, 42 bases in frame from base 1. V was cut back by 4 bases and J by 7 bases, leaving a gap of 14 bases between them. With regard to this clone: Its antigen is currently not known. No qualities accompany the bases; no much larger clone lies one base away.

The sequence came from a man aged 25-40 years in good health. Material: naive CD8+ T cells sorted from blood. Explained via the paper, the cell subset or site label denotes: CD45RA+CCR7+. The receptor chain draws on TRBV6-5 and TRBJ2-1; the D gene is not confidently resolved. DNA sequence: TGTGCCAGCAGTTTCCCCGGGTGGCAGAATGAGCAGTTCTTC. Its translation reads: CASSFPGWQNEQFF.